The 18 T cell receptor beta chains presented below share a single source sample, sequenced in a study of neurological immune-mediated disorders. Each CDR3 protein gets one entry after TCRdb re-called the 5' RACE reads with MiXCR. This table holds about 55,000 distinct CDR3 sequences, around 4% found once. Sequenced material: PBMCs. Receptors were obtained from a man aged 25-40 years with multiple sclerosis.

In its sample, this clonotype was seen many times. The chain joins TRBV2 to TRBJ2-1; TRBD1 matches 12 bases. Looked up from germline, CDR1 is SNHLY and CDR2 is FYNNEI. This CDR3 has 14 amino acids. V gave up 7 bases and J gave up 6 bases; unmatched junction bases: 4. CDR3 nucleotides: TGTGCCAGCATCGGGACAGGGGGCCGCAATGAGCAGTTCTTC. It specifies CASIGTGGRNEQFF.

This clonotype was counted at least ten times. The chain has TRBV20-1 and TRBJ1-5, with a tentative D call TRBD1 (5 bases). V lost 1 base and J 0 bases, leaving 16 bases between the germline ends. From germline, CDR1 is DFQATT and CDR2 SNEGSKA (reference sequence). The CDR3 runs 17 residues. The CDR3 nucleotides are TGCAGTGCTAGAGGGATAGAGACAGCTGATAGCAATCAGCCCCAGCATTTT. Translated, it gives CSARGIETADSNQPQHF.

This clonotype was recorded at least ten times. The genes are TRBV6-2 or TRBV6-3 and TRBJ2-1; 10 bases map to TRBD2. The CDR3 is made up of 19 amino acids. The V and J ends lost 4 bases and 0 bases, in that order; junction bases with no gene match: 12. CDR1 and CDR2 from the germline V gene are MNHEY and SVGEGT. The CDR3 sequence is CASSFNFGLAVSSYNEQFF. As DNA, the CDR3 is TGTGCCAGCAGTTTCAACTTCGGACTAGCGGTTAGCTCCTACAATGAGCAGTTCTTC.

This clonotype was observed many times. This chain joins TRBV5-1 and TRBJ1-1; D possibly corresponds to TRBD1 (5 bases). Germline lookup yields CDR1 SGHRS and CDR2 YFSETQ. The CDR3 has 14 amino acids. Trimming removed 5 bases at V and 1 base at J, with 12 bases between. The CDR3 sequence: CASSSGVTNTEAFF. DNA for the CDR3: TGCGCCAGCAGTTCGGGGGTGACGAACACTGAAGCTTTCTTT.

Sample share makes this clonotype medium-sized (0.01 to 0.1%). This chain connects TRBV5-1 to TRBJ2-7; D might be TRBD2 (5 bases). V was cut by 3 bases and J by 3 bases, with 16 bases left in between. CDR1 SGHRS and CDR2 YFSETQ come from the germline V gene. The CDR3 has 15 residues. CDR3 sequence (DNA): TGCGCCAGCAGCTACACGGCCATGGGAGACTACGAGCAGTACTTC. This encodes CASSYTAMGDYEQYF.

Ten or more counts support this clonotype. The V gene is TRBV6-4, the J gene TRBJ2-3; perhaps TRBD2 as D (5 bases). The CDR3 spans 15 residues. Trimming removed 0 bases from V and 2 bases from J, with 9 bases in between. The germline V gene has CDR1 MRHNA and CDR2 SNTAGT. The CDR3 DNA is TGTGCCAGCAGTGACTCCGCGGGTGCCACAGATACGCAGTATTTT. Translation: CASSDSAGATDTQYF.

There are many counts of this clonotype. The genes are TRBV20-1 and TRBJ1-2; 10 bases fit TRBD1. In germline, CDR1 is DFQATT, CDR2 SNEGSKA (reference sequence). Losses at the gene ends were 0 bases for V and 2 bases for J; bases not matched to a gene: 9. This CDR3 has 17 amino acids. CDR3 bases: TGCAGTGCTAGAGATCTTCTCGGGACAGGGGCCAACTATGGCTACACCTTC. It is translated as CSARDLLGTGANYGYTF.

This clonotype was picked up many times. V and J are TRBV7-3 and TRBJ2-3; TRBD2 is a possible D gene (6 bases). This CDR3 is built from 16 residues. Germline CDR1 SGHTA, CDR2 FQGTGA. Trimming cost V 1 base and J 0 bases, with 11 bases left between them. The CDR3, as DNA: TGTGCCAGCAGCTTAAGACGCGGGATCAGCACAGATACGCAGTATTTT. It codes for CASSLRRGISTDTQYF.

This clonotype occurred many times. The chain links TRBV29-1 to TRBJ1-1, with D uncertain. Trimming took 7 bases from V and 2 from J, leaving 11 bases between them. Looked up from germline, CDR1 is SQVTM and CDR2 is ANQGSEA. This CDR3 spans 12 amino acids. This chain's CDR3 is CSAVKINTEAFF. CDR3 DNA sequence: TGCAGCGCGGTAAAGATTAACACTGAAGCTTTCTTT.

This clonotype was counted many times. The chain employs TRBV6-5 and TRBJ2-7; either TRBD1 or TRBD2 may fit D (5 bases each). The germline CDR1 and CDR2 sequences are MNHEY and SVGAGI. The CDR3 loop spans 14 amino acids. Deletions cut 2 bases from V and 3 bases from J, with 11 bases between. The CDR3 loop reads CASSYRGPHYEQYF. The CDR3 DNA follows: TGTGCCAGCAGTTACCGGGGACCGCACTACGAGCAGTACTTC.

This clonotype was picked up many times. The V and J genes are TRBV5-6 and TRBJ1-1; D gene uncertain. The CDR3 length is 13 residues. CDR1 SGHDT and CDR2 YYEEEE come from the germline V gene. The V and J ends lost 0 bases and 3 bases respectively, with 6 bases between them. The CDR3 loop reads CASSLVSDTEAFF. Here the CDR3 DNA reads TGTGCCAGCAGCTTGGTATCGGACACTGAAGCTTTCTTT.

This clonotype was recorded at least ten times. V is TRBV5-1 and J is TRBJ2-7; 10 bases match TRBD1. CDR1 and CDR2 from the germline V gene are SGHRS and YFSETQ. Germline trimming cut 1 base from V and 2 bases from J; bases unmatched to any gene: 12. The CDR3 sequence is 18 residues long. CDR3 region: CASSLSPLPGQGTYEQYF. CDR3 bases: TGCGCCAGCAGCTTGTCCCCACTACCGGGACAGGGGACCTACGAGCAGTACTTC.

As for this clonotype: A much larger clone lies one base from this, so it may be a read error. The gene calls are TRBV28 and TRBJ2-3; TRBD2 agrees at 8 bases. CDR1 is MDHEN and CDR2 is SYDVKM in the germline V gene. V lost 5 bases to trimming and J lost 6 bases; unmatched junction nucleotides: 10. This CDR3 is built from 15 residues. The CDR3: CASSTGTRGRDTQYF. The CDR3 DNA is TGTGCCAGCAGTACCGGGACTAGAGGTCGGGATACGCAGTATTTT.

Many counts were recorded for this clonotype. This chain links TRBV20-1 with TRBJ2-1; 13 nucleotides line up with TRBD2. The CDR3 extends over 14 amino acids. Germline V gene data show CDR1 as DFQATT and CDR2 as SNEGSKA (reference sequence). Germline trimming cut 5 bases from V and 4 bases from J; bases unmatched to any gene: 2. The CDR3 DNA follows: TGCAGTGCTCGGACTAGCGGGAGTTACAATGAGCAGTTCTTC. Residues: CSARTSGSYNEQFF.

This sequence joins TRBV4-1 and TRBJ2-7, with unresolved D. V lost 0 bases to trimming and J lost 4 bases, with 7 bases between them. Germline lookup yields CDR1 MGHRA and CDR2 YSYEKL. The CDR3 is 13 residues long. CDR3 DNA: TGCGCCAGCAGCCAAGAGGGTACATACGAGCAGTACTTC. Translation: CASSQEGTYEQYF.

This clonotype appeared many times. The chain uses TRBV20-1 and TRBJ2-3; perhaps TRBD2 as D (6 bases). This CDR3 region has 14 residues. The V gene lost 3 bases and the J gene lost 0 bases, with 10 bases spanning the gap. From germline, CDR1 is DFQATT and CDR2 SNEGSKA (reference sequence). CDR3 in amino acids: CSARASGSTDTQYF. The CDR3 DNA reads TGCAGTGCTAGGGCCAGCGGGAGCACAGATACGCAGTATTTT.

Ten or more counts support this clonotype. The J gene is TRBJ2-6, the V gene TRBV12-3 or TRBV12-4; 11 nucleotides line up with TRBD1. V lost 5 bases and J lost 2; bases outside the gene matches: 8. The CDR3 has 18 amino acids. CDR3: CASSSRTGGYTGANVLTF. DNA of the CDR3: TGTGCCAGCAGTAGTAGGACAGGGGGCTACACTGGGGCCAACGTCCTGACTTTC.

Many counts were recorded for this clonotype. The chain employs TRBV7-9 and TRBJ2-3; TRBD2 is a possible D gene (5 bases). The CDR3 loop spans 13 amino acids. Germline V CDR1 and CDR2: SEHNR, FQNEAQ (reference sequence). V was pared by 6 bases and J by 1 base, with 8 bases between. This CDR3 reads CASRVGGTDTQYF. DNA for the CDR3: TGTGCCAGCAGGGTCGGGGGCACAGATACGCAGTATTTT.